These T cell receptor beta chains were read from a single sample in a study of blood T cell repertoires in COVID-19. The table came from immunoSEQ multiplex PCR; TCRdb's copy has only in-frame clones and leaves some out. The sample yields about 210,000 clones, roughly four fifths seen once. The specimen sequenced was peripheral blood. The receptor set was obtained from a woman aged 40-49 years with acute or convalescent COVID-19. Both conserved end residues are part of each CDR3. A D gene is named only where the DNA matches it firmly. Rows give clone size only sometimes, using once, few, many, or a class for an expanded clone.

j_call: TRBJ2-1
v_call: TRBV3-1/TRBV3-2
cdr3_length: 14
d_call: TRBD2
clone_size: .
cdr3_aa: CASSFGLAYNEQFF
cdr3_nt: TGTGCCAGCAGCTTCGGACTAGCTTACAATGAGCAGTTCTTC

j_call: TRBJ1-2
v_call: TRBV5-5
cdr3_length: 15
d_call: .
clone_size: .
cdr3_aa: CASSLEAQGYDGYTF
cdr3_nt: TGTGCCAGCAGCTTGGAGGCACAGGGTTATGATGGCTACACCTTC

j_call: TRBJ1-3
v_call: TRBV11-2
cdr3_length: 15
d_call: .
clone_size: .
cdr3_aa: CASSFAIPSGNTIYF
cdr3_nt: TGTGCCAGCAGCTTTGCTATTCCCTCTGGAAACACCATATATTTT

j_call: TRBJ2-1
v_call: TRBV6-4
cdr3_length: 14
d_call: .
clone_size: .
cdr3_aa: CASSLAAEGNEQFF
cdr3_nt: TGTGCCAGCAGCTTAGCTGCAGAAGGTAATGAGCAGTTCTTC

j_call: TRBJ1-4
v_call: TRBV30
cdr3_length: 15
d_call: TRBD1
clone_size: .
cdr3_aa: CAWSALGQGGEKLFF
cdr3_nt: TGTGCCTGGAGTGCATTAGGACAGGGAGGTGAAAAACTGTTTTTT

j_call: TRBJ2-1
v_call: TRBV21-1
cdr3_length: 17
d_call: .
clone_size: once
cdr3_aa: CASSNRGLAGVSNEQFF
cdr3_nt: TGTGCCAGCAGCAATCGCGGACTAGCGGGAGTATCCAATGAGCAGTTCTTC

j_call: TRBJ2-2
v_call: TRBV7-2
cdr3_length: 16
d_call: TRBD2
clone_size: .
cdr3_aa: CASSLRTSGRPGELFF
cdr3_nt: TGTGCCAGCAGCTTGAGGACTAGCGGGAGACCCGGGGAGCTGTTTTTT

j_call: TRBJ2-1
v_call: TRBV6-4
cdr3_length: 16
d_call: TRBD1
clone_size: .
cdr3_aa: CASSDSRQGVYNEQFF
cdr3_nt: TGTGCCAGCAGTGACTCCCGACAGGGGGTCTACAATGAGCAGTTCTTC

j_call: TRBJ2-7
v_call: TRBV27
cdr3_length: 14
d_call: .
clone_size: .
cdr3_aa: CASSQFDSSYEQYF
cdr3_nt: TGTGCCAGCAGTCAATTCGACAGCTCCTACGAGCAGTACTTC

j_call: TRBJ1-2
v_call: TRBV6-2/TRBV6-3
cdr3_length: 14
d_call: .
clone_size: .
cdr3_aa: CASTPGGLNYGYTF
cdr3_nt: TGTGCCAGCACCCCCGGGGGACTAAACTATGGCTACACCTTC

j_call: TRBJ2-2
v_call: TRBV4-1
cdr3_length: 15
d_call: .
clone_size: .
cdr3_aa: CASSTTDTYTGELFF
cdr3_nt: TGCGCCAGCAGCACAACGGACACCTACACCGGGGAGCTGTTTTTT

j_call: TRBJ2-1
v_call: TRBV5-1
cdr3_length: 15
d_call: .
clone_size: many
cdr3_aa: CASTRDADTYNEQFF
cdr3_nt: TGCGCCAGCACCCGGGATGCTGATACCTACAATGAGCAGTTCTTC

j_call: TRBJ2-3
v_call: TRBV7-2
cdr3_length: 15
d_call: .
clone_size: .
cdr3_aa: CASSDWSTSTDTQYF
cdr3_nt: TGTGCCAGCAGCGATTGGAGTACTAGCACAGATACGCAGTATTTT

j_call: TRBJ2-3
v_call: TRBV5-6
cdr3_length: 14
d_call: .
clone_size: .
cdr3_aa: CASSPPGRADTQYF
cdr3_nt: TGTGCCAGCAGCCCCCCCGGGCGGGCAGATACGCAGTATTTT

j_call: TRBJ2-7
v_call: TRBV14
cdr3_length: 14
d_call: .
clone_size: .
cdr3_aa: CASSQESGSYEQYF
cdr3_nt: TGTGCCAGCAGCCAAGAGAGCGGCTCCTACGAGCAGTACTTC

j_call: TRBJ2-5
v_call: TRBV19
cdr3_length: 13
d_call: TRBD2
clone_size: once
cdr3_aa: CASSREGGKTQYF
cdr3_nt: TGTGCCAGTAGTCGGGAGGGAGGGAAGACCCAGTACTTC

j_call: TRBJ2-2
v_call: TRBV10-1
cdr3_length: 18
d_call: TRBD2
clone_size: .
cdr3_aa: CASSESRSGVTNTGELFF
cdr3_nt: TGCGCCAGCAGTGAGTCGAGAAGCGGGGTGACGAACACCGGGGAGCTGTTTTTT

j_call: TRBJ2-1
v_call: TRBV4-1
cdr3_length: 16
d_call: TRBD2
clone_size: .
cdr3_aa: CASSPDRLAGPTTQFF
cdr3_nt: TGCGCCAGCAGCCCAGACCGGCTAGCGGGCCCCACGACGCAGTTCTTC

j_call: TRBJ1-2
v_call: TRBV28
cdr3_length: 13
d_call: TRBD1
clone_size: .
cdr3_aa: CASSLGQAGGYTF
cdr3_nt: TGTGCCAGCAGTTTAGGACAGGCGGGAGGCTACACCTTC

j_call: TRBJ1-5
v_call: TRBV4-3
cdr3_length: 16
d_call: .
clone_size: .
cdr3_aa: CASSQDRERRNQPQHF
cdr3_nt: TGCGCCAGCAGCCAAGATCGGGAAAGGAGAAATCAGCCCCAGCATTTT

j_call: TRBJ2-7
v_call: TRBV27
cdr3_length: 14
d_call: TRBD1
clone_size: .
cdr3_aa: CASSYRTGTYEQYF
cdr3_nt: TGTGCCAGCAGTTACAGGACAGGGACCTACGAGCAGTACTTC

j_call: TRBJ1-1
v_call: TRBV6-6
cdr3_length: 14
d_call: TRBD1
clone_size: once
cdr3_aa: CASSPGQRNTEAFF
cdr3_nt: TGTGCCAGCAGTCCGGGACAGAGGAACACTGAAGCTTTCTTT

j_call: TRBJ2-7
v_call: TRBV6-5
cdr3_length: 15
d_call: .
clone_size: .
cdr3_aa: CASRAEYQGTYEQYF
cdr3_nt: TGTGCCAGCAGGGCGGAGTACCAGGGAACCTACGAGCAGTACTTC

j_call: TRBJ2-7
v_call: TRBV5-1
cdr3_length: 13
d_call: .
clone_size: .
cdr3_aa: CASWRAGSYEQYF
cdr3_nt: TGCGCCAGCTGGCGGGCAGGCTCCTACGAGCAGTACTTC

j_call: TRBJ2-7
v_call: TRBV11-2
cdr3_length: 18
d_call: TRBD2
clone_size: .
cdr3_aa: CASSDERTSGTLDYEQYF
cdr3_nt: TGTGCCAGCAGCGACGAGAGGACTAGCGGGACACTCGACTACGAGCAGTACTTC

j_call: TRBJ2-1
v_call: TRBV27
cdr3_length: 15
d_call: TRBD2
clone_size: .
cdr3_aa: CASIRGGLAGKEQFF
cdr3_nt: TGTGCCAGCATCAGGGGGGGACTAGCGGGAAAGGAGCAGTTCTTC

j_call: TRBJ1-5
v_call: TRBV6-2/TRBV6-3
cdr3_length: 14
d_call: .
clone_size: .
cdr3_aa: CASRYRRETQPQHF
cdr3_nt: TGTGCCAGCAGATACCGCAGGGAAACGCAGCCCCAGCATTTT

j_call: TRBJ2-1
v_call: TRBV6-2/TRBV6-3
cdr3_length: 15
d_call: .
clone_size: .
cdr3_aa: CASSKDSGSYNEQFF
cdr3_nt: TGTGCCAGCAGTAAAGACAGTGGCTCCTACAATGAGCAGTTCTTC

j_call: TRBJ1-1
v_call: TRBV4-1
cdr3_length: 13
d_call: .
clone_size: .
cdr3_aa: CASSQAAGPGAFF
cdr3_nt: TGCGCCAGCAGCCAAGCCGCGGGTCCTGGAGCTTTCTTT

j_call: TRBJ2-2
v_call: TRBV3-1/TRBV3-2
cdr3_length: 16
d_call: TRBD2
clone_size: .
cdr3_aa: CASSQQAGGRTGELFF
cdr3_nt: TGTGCCAGCAGCCAGCAAGCGGGGGGTCGCACCGGGGAGCTGTTTTTT

j_call: TRBJ2-1
v_call: TRBV15
cdr3_length: 14
d_call: .
clone_size: .
cdr3_aa: CATSRTSIGNEQFF
cdr3_nt: TGTGCCACCAGCAGAACCTCAATCGGTAATGAGCAGTTCTTC

j_call: TRBJ1-6
v_call: TRBV11-2
cdr3_length: 15
d_call: .
clone_size: .
cdr3_aa: CASSKGAGVSSPLHF
cdr3_nt: TGTGCCAGCAGCAAAGGGGCAGGGGTAAGCTCACCCCTCCACTTT

j_call: TRBJ2-7
v_call: TRBV5-1
cdr3_length: 14
d_call: .
clone_size: .
cdr3_aa: CASSLAGRVYEQYF
cdr3_nt: TGCGCCAGCAGCTTGGCTGGCAGGGTCTACGAGCAGTACTTC

j_call: TRBJ1-1
v_call: TRBV29-1
cdr3_length: 13
d_call: .
clone_size: .
cdr3_aa: CSVEVGADTEAFF
cdr3_nt: TGCAGCGTTGAAGTGGGGGCCGACACTGAAGCTTTCTTT

j_call: TRBJ2-1
v_call: TRBV5-6
cdr3_length: 11
d_call: .
clone_size: few
cdr3_aa: CASRLGDEQFF
cdr3_nt: TGTGCCAGCAGGCTAGGTGATGAGCAGTTCTTC

j_call: TRBJ1-4
v_call: TRBV9
cdr3_length: 14
d_call: .
clone_size: few
cdr3_aa: CASSPRANNEKLFF
cdr3_nt: TGTGCCAGCAGCCCCCGCGCCAATAATGAAAAACTGTTTTTT

j_call: TRBJ2-1
v_call: TRBV3-1/TRBV3-2
cdr3_length: 14
d_call: TRBD2
clone_size: .
cdr3_aa: CASSQASGGGLQFF
cdr3_nt: TGTGCCAGCAGCCAAGCAAGCGGGGGGGGCCTACAGTTCTTC

j_call: TRBJ2-1
v_call: TRBV11-1
cdr3_length: 13
d_call: TRBD1
clone_size: .
cdr3_aa: CASSWDRENEQFF
cdr3_nt: TGTGCCAGCAGCTGGGACAGGGAGAATGAGCAGTTCTTC

j_call: TRBJ2-7
v_call: TRBV5-6
cdr3_length: 16
d_call: .
clone_size: .
cdr3_aa: CASSLWGGPPGYEQYF
cdr3_nt: TGTGCCAGCAGCTTGTGGGGGGGGCCGCCTGGGTACGAGCAGTACTTC

j_call: TRBJ2-5
v_call: TRBV24-1
cdr3_length: 14
d_call: .
clone_size: .
cdr3_aa: CATSENRDAETQYF
cdr3_nt: TGTGCCACCAGTGAAAACAGGGACGCAGAGACCCAGTACTTC

j_call: TRBJ1-5
v_call: TRBV7-2
cdr3_length: 15
d_call: .
clone_size: .
cdr3_aa: CASSPTAVSNQPQHF
cdr3_nt: TGTGCCAGCAGCCCCACCGCGGTTAGCAATCAGCCCCAGCATTTT

j_call: TRBJ2-7
v_call: TRBV18
cdr3_length: 13
d_call: .
clone_size: .
cdr3_aa: CASSPGGDYEQYF
cdr3_nt: TGTGCCAGCTCACCCGGGGGAGACTACGAGCAGTACTTC

j_call: TRBJ2-3
v_call: TRBV27
cdr3_length: 14
d_call: .
clone_size: once
cdr3_aa: CASSFKSVVNTQYF
cdr3_nt: TGTGCCAGCAGTTTCAAATCGGTCGTAAATACGCAGTATTTT

j_call: TRBJ2-7
v_call: TRBV27
cdr3_length: 14
d_call: TRBD2
clone_size: .
cdr3_aa: CASSLAGVLYEQYF
cdr3_nt: TGTGCCAGCAGTTTAGCGGGGGTCTTGTACGAGCAGTACTTC

j_call: TRBJ2-2
v_call: TRBV30
cdr3_length: 13
d_call: .
clone_size: .
cdr3_aa: CACRDLGAGELFF
cdr3_nt: TGTGCCTGCCGGGACTTGGGCGCCGGGGAGCTGTTTTTT

j_call: TRBJ2-7
v_call: TRBV15
cdr3_length: 14
d_call: TRBD1
clone_size: .
cdr3_aa: CATSRVTGTYEQYF
cdr3_nt: TGTGCCACCAGCAGAGTGACAGGGACCTACGAGCAGTACTTC

j_call: TRBJ1-5
v_call: TRBV19
cdr3_length: 15
d_call: TRBD1
clone_size: .
cdr3_aa: CASSSNRGGNQPQHF
cdr3_nt: TGTGCCAGTAGTAGCAACAGGGGGGGGAATCAGCCCCAGCATTTT

j_call: TRBJ2-3
v_call: TRBV24-1
cdr3_length: 17
d_call: TRBD1
clone_size: .
cdr3_aa: CATSDSPTGGHLNTQYF
cdr3_nt: TGTGCCACCAGTGATTCGCCAACAGGGGGACATCTGAATACGCAGTATTTT

j_call: TRBJ2-3
v_call: TRBV7-2
cdr3_length: 17
d_call: TRBD2
clone_size: .
cdr3_aa: CASSLFGLAGVGDTQYF
cdr3_nt: TGTGCCAGCAGCTTGTTTGGACTAGCGGGGGTTGGAGATACGCAGTATTTT

j_call: TRBJ2-2
v_call: TRBV19
cdr3_length: 14
d_call: .
clone_size: .
cdr3_aa: CASNAGVYTGELFF
cdr3_nt: TGTGCCAGTAACGCAGGGGTCTACACCGGGGAGCTGTTTTTT

j_call: TRBJ2-3
v_call: TRBV19
cdr3_length: 16
d_call: TRBD2
clone_size: .
cdr3_aa: CASSMSGGPIADTQYF
cdr3_nt: TGTGCCAGTAGTATGAGCGGGGGGCCAATAGCAGATACGCAGTATTTT

j_call: TRBJ2-5
v_call: TRBV4-1
cdr3_length: 14
d_call: .
clone_size: .
cdr3_aa: CASSQVDFGPGSHF
cdr3_nt: .

j_call: TRBJ2-1
v_call: TRBV9
cdr3_length: 16
d_call: TRBD2
clone_size: .
cdr3_aa: CASSSRTSGTRNEQFF
cdr3_nt: TGTGCCAGCAGCTCCCGGACTAGCGGGACTCGGAATGAGCAGTTCTTC

j_call: TRBJ1-1
v_call: TRBV4-1
cdr3_length: 15
d_call: TRBD1
clone_size: .
cdr3_aa: CASSPNQGGTTEAFF
cdr3_nt: TGCGCCAGCAGCCCGAACCAGGGGGGTACGACTGAAGCTTTCTTT